Described below is a single TCR beta chain sequence and its context. Its cognate antigen is unknown. CDR1 and CDR2 (germline): SNHLY, FYNNEI. Losses at the gene ends were 6 bases for V and 6 bases for J; bases not matched to a gene: 8. The length of the CDR3 is 15 residues. The data are from a study of T cells after yellow fever vaccination. The study's findings and limits: Within FACS-sorted repertoires, abundant clonotypes contaminating from the bulk population could be present.

TCRdb processed the 5' RACE reads anew with MiXCR; each CDR3 protein has one entry. This repertoire shows 450,000 to 550,000 distinct CDR3 sequences, 15% to 20% found once; its top ten account for roughly an eighth. Source: PBMCs, taken 15 days after the yellow fever booster vaccination. The source is a young man who received the YFV17D yellow fever vaccine. The rearrangement links TRBV2 to TRBJ1-5; 10 nucleotides align to TRBD1. CDR3 in DNA: TGTGCCAGCAGGGCGGACAGGGGGTTAGGTCAGCCCCAGCATTTT. As protein: CASRADRGLGQPQHF.